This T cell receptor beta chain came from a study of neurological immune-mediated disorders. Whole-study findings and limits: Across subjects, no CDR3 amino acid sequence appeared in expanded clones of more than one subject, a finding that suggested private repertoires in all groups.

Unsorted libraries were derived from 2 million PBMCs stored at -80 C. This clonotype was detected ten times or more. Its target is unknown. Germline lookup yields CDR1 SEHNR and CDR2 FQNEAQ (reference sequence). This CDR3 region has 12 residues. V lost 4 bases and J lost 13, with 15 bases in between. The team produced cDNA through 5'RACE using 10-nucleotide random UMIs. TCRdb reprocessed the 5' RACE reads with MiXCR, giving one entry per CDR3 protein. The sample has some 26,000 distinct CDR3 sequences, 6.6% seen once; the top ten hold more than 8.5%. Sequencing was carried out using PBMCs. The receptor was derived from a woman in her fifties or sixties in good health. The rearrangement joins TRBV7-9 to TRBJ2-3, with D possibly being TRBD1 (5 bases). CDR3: CASSSGPRAEYF. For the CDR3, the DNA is TGTGCCAGCAGCTCAGGGCCCCGCGCGGAGTATTTT. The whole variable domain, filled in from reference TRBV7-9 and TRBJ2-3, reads DTGVSQNPRHKITKRGQNVTFRCDPISEHNRLYWYRQTLGQGPEFLTYFQNEAQLEKSRLLSDRFSAERPKGSFSTLEIQRTEQGDSAMYLCASSSGPRAEYFGPGTRLTVL.